This is a list of T cell receptor beta chains from one sample in a study of post-analysis software for immune sequencing data. TCRdb ran MiXCR on the PCR reads and lists one entry per CDR3 protein. The repertoire holds under 200,000 distinct CDR3 sequences, 25% to 30% seen once, with around 3.7% in the top ten. Sequences were obtained from blood. The receptors stem from a girl under 18 with multiple sclerosis. Both conserved end residues are part of each CDR3. The D gene is left open where the match is weak. Clone size is stated in some rows and not others, as once, few, many or a class when expanded.

>-|-|TRBV20-1|TRBJ1-2
CSARFRDRYGYTF
TGCAGTGCTAGATTCCGGGACCGGTATGGCTACACCTTC
>TRBD1|few|TRBV28|TRBJ1-4
CASSSKGQGGEKLFF
TGTGCCAGCAGTTCTAAGGGACAGGGAGGTGAAAAACTGTTTTTT
>TRBD1|once|TRBV28|TRBJ1-2
CASCSGGTSTGTF
TGTGCCAGCTGTTCAGGGGGGACGAGCACGGGGACCTTC
>TRBD2|few|TRBV3-1|TRBJ2-3
CASSQVGSGSTDTQYF
TGTGCCAGCAGCCAAGTGGGTAGCGGGAGCACAGATACGCAGTATTTT
>-|many|TRBV29-1|TRBJ2-7
CSAQDGTSYEQYF
TGCAGCGCCCAGGACGGGACGAGCTACGAGCAGTACTTC
>-|many|TRBV28|TRBJ2-1
CASSFPGSYEQFF
TGTGCCAGCAGTTTCCCCGGGAGCTATGAGCAGTTCTTC
>-|many|TRBV27|TRBJ2-1
CASSGIHEQFF
TGTGCCAGCAGCGGTATACATGAGCAGTTCTTC
>-|many|TRBV29-1|TRBJ2-1
CSVELQADTYNEQFF
TGCAGCGTTGAACTCCAAGCGGATACCTACAATGAGCAGTTCTTC
>-|many|TRBV21-1|TRBJ2-7
CASSEGQGCHEQYF
TGTGCCAGCAGCGAAGGACAGGGCTGCCACGAGCAGTACTTC
>-|many|TRBV24-1|TRBJ2-3
CATSDSRELTDTQYF
TGTGCCACCAGTGATTCCAGGGAACTCACAGATACGCAGTATTTT
>-|-|TRBV28|TRBJ1-1
CASTLLGSNTEAFF
TGTGCCAGCACCCTTTTGGGATCGAACACTGAAGCTTTCTTT
>-|-|TRBV5-1|TRBJ2-1
CASSLDRNSYNEQFF
TGCGCCAGCAGCTTGGACAGGAACTCCTACAATGAGCAGTTCTTC
>-|-|TRBV29-1|TRBJ2-1
CSLRPGRNEQFF
TGCAGCTTACGCCCAGGGCGCAATGAGCAGTTCTTC
>-|-|TRBV19|TRBJ1-1
CASGQDGWNTEAFF
TGTGCCTCGGGTCAGGATGGTTGGAACACTGAAGCTTTCTTT
>-|few|TRBV5-1|TRBJ1-1
CASSLTGGDTEAFF
TGCGCCAGCAGCTTGACGGGGGGCGACACTGAAGCTTTCTTT
>-|-|TRBV28|TRBJ1-5
CASSQAEQPQHF
TGTGCCAGCAGTCAGGCAGAACAGCCCCAGCATTTT
>-|many|TRBV6-6|TRBJ1-1
CASRLGQPRTEAFF
TGTGCCAGCAGACTTGGACAGCCTCGCACTGAAGCTTTCTTT
>-|many|TRBV12-3/TRBV12-4|TRBJ2-5
CASSLKGSGTQYF
TGTGCCAGCAGTTTAAAGGGTTCGGGTACCCAGTACTTC
>-|-|TRBV10-3|TRBJ1-2
CAISASDVDYGYTF
TGTGCCATCAGTGCTAGTGATGTTGACTATGGCTACACCTTC
>-|many|TRBV4-2|TRBJ2-1
CASGSSRTSYNEQFF
TGTGCCAGCGGGTCTTCAAGGACGTCCTACAATGAGCAGTTCTTC
>-|once|TRBV12-3/TRBV12-4|TRBJ2-3
CASSFKRVSTDVQYF
TGTGCCAGCAGTTTCAAGCGGGTGAGCACAGATGTGCAGTATTTT
>-|many|TRBV7-8|TRBJ2-3
CASSLVRLASSTDTQYF
TGTGCCAGCAGCTTAGTTCGACTGGCTAGTAGCACAGATACGCAGTATTTT
>-|-|TRBV7-2|TRBJ1-4
CASSLGLRGNEKLFF
TGTGCCAGCAGCTTAGGGTTGCGCGGTAATGAAAAACTGTTTTTT